The rows below give T cell receptor beta chains drawn from one sample of a study of resident and recirculating memory T cells in vitiligo. The data were produced by immunoSEQ multiplex PCR, yet TCRdb's version contains in-frame clones alone and is incomplete. The repertoire holds roughly 76,000 clones, with approximately 93% as singletons. The sequencing sample was made of blood. The receptors were gathered from a male donor with vitiligo. The CDR3 runs from the conserved cysteine through the conserved F or W. A D gene is named only where the DNA matches it firmly. Clone size is given for some rows only: seen once, a few or many times, or a class if the clone is expanded.

TGTGCCAGCAGCCCTGACCGGGACAGGGCCTACGAGCAGTACTTC	CASSPDRDRAYEQYF	TRBJ2-7	-	TRBV11-2	TRBD1
TGTGCCAGCAGCCTAAGGGGGTATGGGGACACTGAAGCTTTCTTT	CASSLRGYGDTEAFF	TRBJ1-1	-	TRBV7-9	-
TGTGCCAGCAGCCCCCGGGGGACTGATCTAACTGGAAACACCATATATTTT	CASSPRGTDLTGNTIYF	TRBJ1-3	-	TRBV5-5	-
TGTGCCAGCAGCCAAGAAGTGATGGGGGGCTATGGCTACACCTTC	CASSQEVMGGYGYTF	TRBJ1-2	-	TRBV4-2	-
TGCGCCAGGGCGCCCCAGCATTTT	CARAPQHF	TRBJ1-5	few	TRBV4-1	-
TGCGCCAGCAGCCAAGAGGTGGGCGACGAAGCGAACACTGAAGCTTTCTTT	CASSQEVGDEANTEAFF	TRBJ1-1	-	TRBV4-3	-
TGTGCCAGCAGCCCCGGACAGGGGAAGGATTCACCCCTCCACTTT	CASSPGQGKDSPLHF	TRBJ1-6	-	TRBV7-2	TRBD1
TGTGCCAGCAGCCCCGCTAGCGGGGGACTATACGAGCAGTACTTC	CASSPASGGLYEQYF	TRBJ2-7	once	TRBV9	TRBD2
TGTGCCACAGGGGGCAGAACCTACGAGCAGTACTTC	CATGGRTYEQYF	TRBJ2-7	-	TRBV28	TRBD1
TGTGCCAGTAGACAGGGGGCCACAGATACGCAGTATTTT	CASRQGATDTQYF	TRBJ2-3	-	TRBV19	TRBD1
TGTGCCAGCAGTCTCGGGACAGGGTTGATCTACGAGCAGTACTTC	CASSLGTGLIYEQYF	TRBJ2-7	-	TRBV27	TRBD1
TGCGCCAGCAGGGATGGCAGGGTTGGTGAGACCCAGTACTTC	CASRDGRVGETQYF	TRBJ2-5	-	TRBV5-1	-
TGCGCCAGCAGGGAGGGTATGCGGGGGAAGTCACCAGATACGCAGTATTTT	CASREGMRGKSPDTQYF	TRBJ2-3	-	TRBV5-1	TRBD2
TGCGCCAGCAGCGTCGGACTAGCGAACACCGGGGAGCTGTTTTTT	CASSVGLANTGELFF	TRBJ2-2	-	TRBV5-1	TRBD2
TGTGCCAGCAGCCCCTTGGGGGGGAGTGGGCAGCCCCAGCATTTT	CASSPLGGSGQPQHF	TRBJ1-5	-	TRBV27	-
TGCGCCAGCAGCTCCAGGGGTGCCCCCACAGATACGCAGTATTTT	CASSSRGAPTDTQYF	TRBJ2-3	-	TRBV5-1	-
TGTGCCAGCAGCCCACACGACAGCACTGAAGCTTTCTTT	CASSPHDSTEAFF	TRBJ1-1	-	TRBV5-5	-
TGCAGCGTCGCTACTAGCGGGGGGGCATCTGAGCAGTTCTTC	CSVATSGGASEQFF	TRBJ2-1	-	TRBV29-1	TRBD2
TGTGCCAGCAGTTTTACTGAACTCGGACAGGGTAGGGATGGCTACACCTTC	CASSFTELGQGRDGYTF	TRBJ1-2	-	TRBV6-4	TRBD1
TGTGCCAGCAGTGAATTGGGGACAGGGGAATCACCCCTCCACTTT	CASSELGTGESPLHF	TRBJ1-6	-	TRBV25-1	TRBD1
TGTGCCTGGAGTGTGTCCGGTCTAAAAGCACCGGGACAGCTATACGAGCAGTACTTC	CAWSVSGLKAPGQLYEQYF	TRBJ2-7	once	TRBV30	TRBD1
TGTGCCAGCAGCGGAGGACAGGGGGGCAATCAGCCCCAGCATTTT	CASSGGQGGNQPQHF	TRBJ1-5	-	TRBV5-6	TRBD1
TGTGCCAGCAGTGAAGTGACAGGGTCTAGCACAGATACGCAGTATTTT	CASSEVTGSSTDTQYF	TRBJ2-3	-	TRBV6-1	TRBD1
TGTGCCAGCAGATTGGACCTGGGGGGCACTGAAGCTTTCTTT	CASRLDLGGTEAFF	TRBJ1-1	once	TRBV5-4	-
TGTGCCAGCAGGGGACAGGGTGCTTCTGAAGCTTTCTTT	CASRGQGASEAFF	TRBJ1-1	-	TRBV6-4	TRBD1
TGTGCCAGCAGTTTAGCGGTCGGAGCTTCACCCCTCCACTTT	CASSLAVGASPLHF	TRBJ1-6	few	TRBV28	-
TGTGCCAGCAGTTACGTTAACAGCTATGGCTACACCTTC	CASSYVNSYGYTF	TRBJ1-2	-	TRBV6-5	-
TGTGCCAGCAGCCAAGAGTTTTCCTCGGGACAAGGTCTCGGCGAAGCTTTCTTT	CASSQEFSSGQGLGEAFF	TRBJ1-1	-	TRBV14	-
TGTGCTAGGGCAGGGGGCGCAGAGACCCAGTACTTC	CARAGGAETQYF	TRBJ2-5	-	TRBV12-5	TRBD1
TGTGCCAGCAGCTTAGGTGTCTCGGGGTACACTGAAGCTTTCTTT	CASSLGVSGYTEAFF	TRBJ1-1	-	TRBV7-3	-
TGTGCCAGCAGCTTGGACCAGGGGCGCATCTATGGCTACACCTTC	CASSLDQGRIYGYTF	TRBJ1-2	-	TRBV5-5	-
TGCGCCAGCAGCTCATGGACTAGCGGTTCCTACGAGCAGTACTTC	CASSSWTSGSYEQYF	TRBJ2-7	-	TRBV5-1	TRBD2
TGTGCCAGCAGCTTAGAACAGGGATGGCAGTACTTC	CASSLEQGWQYF	TRBJ2-7	-	TRBV7-2	-
TGTGCCAGCAGCCTTGATGGCAATTTCAACTATGGCTACACCTTC	CASSLDGNFNYGYTF	TRBJ1-2	-	TRBV6-5	-
TGTGCCAGCAGCGTAGGGGCTGGGCATACCTTTCAAGAGACCCAGTACTTC	CASSVGAGHTFQETQYF	TRBJ2-5	-	TRBV9	-
TGTGCCAGCAAGACGGGTAAAAACATTCAGTACTTC	CASKTGKNIQYF	TRBJ2-4	-	TRBV2	-
TGCGCCAGCAGCTTGGCCTATATGAGCAAGAACACCGGGGAGCTGTTTTTT	CASSLAYMSKNTGELFF	TRBJ2-2	-	TRBV5-1	-
TGTGCCAGCAGCCAAGATGTTCTTAGGACAGGGGAAGCTTTCTTT	CASSQDVLRTGEAFF	TRBJ1-1	-	TRBV4-2	TRBD1